These 8 T cell receptor beta chains were sequenced from one sample in a study of graft-versus-host responses after intestinal transplantation. The assay was immunoSEQ multiplex PCR, and TCRdb's table has in-frame clones only and misses some. The profile shows 13,000 to 15,000 clones, around 94% of them singletons. The source material was PBMCs, sampled 9 days after transplant. These receptors came from a human patient who received an intestinal transplant, so some T cells may come from the graft donor.

This clone was seen only once. The V call is TRBV6-5, the J call TRBJ2-7; 10 bases agree with TRBD1. V lost 5 bases and J lost 5; bases outside the gene matches: 6. Germline V CDR1 and CDR2: MNHEY, SVGAGI. The CDR3 loop spans 14 amino acids. CDR3 loop: CASSAGTGVNEQYF. CDR3 coding DNA: TGTGCCAGCAGTGCCGGGACAGGGGTCAACGAGCAGTACTTC.

The chain carries TRBV7-2 and TRBJ1-1, with TRBD1 matching 8 bases. With V trimmed by 2 bases and J by 4 bases, 0 bases remained unmatched. Germline V CDR1 and CDR2: SGHTA, FQGNSA. The CDR3 spans 13 residues. DNA for the CDR3: TGTGCCAGCAGCTTAACAGGGGGCACTGAAGCTTTCTTT. It encodes CASSLTGGTEAFF.

The V gene is TRBV27, the J gene TRBJ1-4; D may be TRBD1 (6 bases). Trimming shortened V by 4 bases and J by 5 bases, and 17 bases separated the two germline ends. The length of the CDR3 is 16 residues. Germline V lookup: CDR1 MNHEY, CDR2 SMNVEV (reference sequence). The CDR3 here is CASSSLDRAINEKLFF. The DNA of the CDR3 is TGTGCCAGCAGTTCCCTGGACAGAGCTATCAATGAAAAACTGTTTTTT.

The V and J genes are TRBV7-9 and TRBJ2-7, with TRBD2 matching 13 bases. This CDR3 region has 17 residues. The germline CDR1 and CDR2 sequences are SEHNR and FQNEAQ (reference sequence). The ends lost 4 bases at V and 3 bases at J; junction bases unmatched: 9. The CDR3 DNA sequence: TGTGCCAGCAGCTCAACAACTAGCGGGAGGGGCCACTACGAGCAGTACTTC. Translated: CASSSTTSGRGHYEQYF.

V is TRBV19 and J is TRBJ2-7, with a weak D call TRBD2 (5 bases). CDR3 length: 13 amino acids. V was clipped by 11 bases and J by 2 bases, with 16 bases between them. Germline CDR1 reads LNHDA; CDR2 reads SQIVND (reference sequence). The CDR3 DNA reads as TGTGCCCCTTATCGCCTAGCTCCCTACGAGCAGTACTTC. Translating it yields CAPYRLAPYEQYF.

The rearrangement links TRBV21-1 to TRBJ1-5; the table's D call TRBD1 went unverified against the DNA. TRBV21-1 is noted as a pseudogene. The CDR3 is 15 residues long. The CDR3 spells CASSKTGYSNQPQHF. The CDR3 DNA reads as TGTGCCAGCAGCAAAACAGGATATAGCAATCAGCCCCAGCATTTT.

Only one count was recorded for this clone. This chain joins TRBV7-8 and TRBJ2-1, with 7 bases identical to TRBD2. After removal of 5 bases from V and 2 bases from J, the junction contained 9 bases not matched to a gene. This CDR3 region has 16 residues. Germline values: CDR1 SGHVS, CDR2 FQNEAQ. In nucleotides, the CDR3 is TGTGCCAGCAGCCTCCCGGAGCGGGAAACCTACAATGAGCAGTTCTTC. Amino acids: CASSLPERETYNEQFF.

This rearrangement joins TRBV6-6 to TRBJ1-1, with D hard to call. The CDR3 totals 13 residues. The ends were cut back, 6 bases at V and 1 base at J, with 9 bases in the middle. Germline V CDR1 and CDR2: MNHNY, SVGAGI (reference sequence). CDR3 coding DNA: TGTGCCAGCAGGCTAGGAGGGAACACTGAAGCTTTCTTT. Its translation is CASRLGGNTEAFF.